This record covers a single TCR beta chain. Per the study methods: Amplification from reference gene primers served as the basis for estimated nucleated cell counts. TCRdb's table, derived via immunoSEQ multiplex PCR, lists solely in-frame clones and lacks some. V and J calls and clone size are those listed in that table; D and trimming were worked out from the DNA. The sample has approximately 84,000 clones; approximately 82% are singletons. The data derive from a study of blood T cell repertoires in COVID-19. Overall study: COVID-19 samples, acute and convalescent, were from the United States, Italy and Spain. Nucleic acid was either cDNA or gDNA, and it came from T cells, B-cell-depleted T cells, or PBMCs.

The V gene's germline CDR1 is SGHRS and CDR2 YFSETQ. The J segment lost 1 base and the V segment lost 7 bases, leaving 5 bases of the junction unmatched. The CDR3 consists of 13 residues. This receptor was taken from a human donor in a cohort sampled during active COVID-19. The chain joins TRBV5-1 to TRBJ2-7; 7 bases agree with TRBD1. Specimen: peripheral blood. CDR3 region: CASSTTGSYEQYF. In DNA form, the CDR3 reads TGCGCCAGCTCCACGACAGGGTCCTACGAGCAGTACTTC.